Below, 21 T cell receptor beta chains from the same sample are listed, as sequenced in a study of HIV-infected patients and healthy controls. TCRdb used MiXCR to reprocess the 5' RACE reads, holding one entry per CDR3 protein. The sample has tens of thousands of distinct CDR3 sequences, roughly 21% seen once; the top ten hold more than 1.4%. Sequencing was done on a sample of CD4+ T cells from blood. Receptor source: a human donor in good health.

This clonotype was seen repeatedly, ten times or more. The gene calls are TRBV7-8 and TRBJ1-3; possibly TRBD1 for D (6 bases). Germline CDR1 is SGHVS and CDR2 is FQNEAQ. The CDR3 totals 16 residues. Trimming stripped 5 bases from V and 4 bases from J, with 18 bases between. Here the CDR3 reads CASSPFTGTTGNTIYF. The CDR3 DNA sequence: TGTGCCAGCAGCCCATTCACAGGGACAACCGGAAACACCATATATTTT.

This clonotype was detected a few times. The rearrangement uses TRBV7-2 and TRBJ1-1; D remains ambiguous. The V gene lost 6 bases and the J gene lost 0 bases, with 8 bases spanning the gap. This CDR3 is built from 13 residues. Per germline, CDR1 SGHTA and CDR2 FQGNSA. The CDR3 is CASSILMNTEAFF. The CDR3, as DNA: TGTGCCAGCAGTATTTTAATGAACACTGAAGCTTTCTTT.

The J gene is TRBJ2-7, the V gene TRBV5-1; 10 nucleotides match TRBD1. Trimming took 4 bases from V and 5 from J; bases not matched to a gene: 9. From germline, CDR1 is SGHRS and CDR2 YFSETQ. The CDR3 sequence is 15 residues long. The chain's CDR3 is CASSLSGTGVHEQYF. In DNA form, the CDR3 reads TGCGCCAGCAGCCTTTCCGGGACAGGGGTCCACGAGCAGTACTTC.

The CDR3 region has the DNA TGCAGTGCTAGCAGGCGGAATCAAGAGACCCAGTACTTC. The encoded protein is CSASRRNQETQYF. The chain is built from TRBV20-1 and TRBJ2-5; D is unclear. The CDR3 runs to 13 residues. The V gene lost 3 bases and the J gene lost 2 bases, with 10 bases spanning the gap. The germline gives CDR1 DFQATT, CDR2 SNEGSKA (reference sequence).

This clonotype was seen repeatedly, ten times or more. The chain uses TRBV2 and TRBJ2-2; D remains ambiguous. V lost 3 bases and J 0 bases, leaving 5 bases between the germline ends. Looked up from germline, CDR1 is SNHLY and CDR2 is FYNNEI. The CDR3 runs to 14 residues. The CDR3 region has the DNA TGTGCCAGCAGTGAGACTCCGAACACCGGGGAGCTGTTTTTT. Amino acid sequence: CASSETPNTGELFF.

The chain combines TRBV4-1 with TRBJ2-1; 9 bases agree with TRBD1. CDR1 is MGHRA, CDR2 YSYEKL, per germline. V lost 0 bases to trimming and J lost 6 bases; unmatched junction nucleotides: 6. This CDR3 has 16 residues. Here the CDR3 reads CASSQDRGTGLNEQFF. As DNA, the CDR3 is TGCGCCAGCAGCCAAGACCGCGGGACAGGGCTCAATGAGCAGTTCTTC.

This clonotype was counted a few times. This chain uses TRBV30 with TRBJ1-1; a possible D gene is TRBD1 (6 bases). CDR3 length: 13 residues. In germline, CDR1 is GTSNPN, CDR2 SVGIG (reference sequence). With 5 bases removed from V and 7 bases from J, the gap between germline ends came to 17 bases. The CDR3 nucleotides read TGTGCCTGGGGACCCCGACAGGCACTTGAAGCTTTCTTT. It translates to CAWGPRQALEAFF. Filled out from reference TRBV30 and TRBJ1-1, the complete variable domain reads SQTIHQWPATLVQPVGSPLSLECTVEGTSNPNLYWYRQAAGRGLQLLFYSVGIGQISSEVPQNLSASRPQDRQFILSSKKLLLSDSGFYLCAWGPRQALEAFFGQGTRLTVV.

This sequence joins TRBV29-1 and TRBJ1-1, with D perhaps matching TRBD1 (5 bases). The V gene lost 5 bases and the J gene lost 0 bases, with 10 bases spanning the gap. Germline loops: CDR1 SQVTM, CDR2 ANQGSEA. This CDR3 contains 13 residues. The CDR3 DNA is TGCAGCGTTTCAGGGAGGTTGAACACTGAAGCTTTCTTT. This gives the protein CSVSGRLNTEAFF.

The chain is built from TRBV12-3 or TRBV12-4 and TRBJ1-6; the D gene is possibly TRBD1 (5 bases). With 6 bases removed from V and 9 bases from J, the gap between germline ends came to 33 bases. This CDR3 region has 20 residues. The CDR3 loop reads CASSCPSGEVIPNMGSPLHF. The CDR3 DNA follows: TGTGCCAGCAGCTGTCCCTCGGGGGAGGTAATCCCGAACATGGGTTCACCCCTCCACTTT.

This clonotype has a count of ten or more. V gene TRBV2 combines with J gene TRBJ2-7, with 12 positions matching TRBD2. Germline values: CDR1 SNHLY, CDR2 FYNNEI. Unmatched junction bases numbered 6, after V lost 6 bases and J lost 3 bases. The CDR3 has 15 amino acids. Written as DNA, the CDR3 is TGTGCCAGCAGCGCAGGACTAGCGGGGTACTACGAGCAGTACTTC. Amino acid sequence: CASSAGLAGYYEQYF.

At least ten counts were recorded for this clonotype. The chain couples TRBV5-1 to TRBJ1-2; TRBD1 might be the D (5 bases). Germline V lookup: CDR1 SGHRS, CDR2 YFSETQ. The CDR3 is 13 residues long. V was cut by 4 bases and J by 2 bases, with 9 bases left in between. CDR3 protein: CASSPAGNYGYTF. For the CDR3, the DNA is TGCGCCAGCAGCCCAGCAGGGAACTATGGCTACACCTTC.

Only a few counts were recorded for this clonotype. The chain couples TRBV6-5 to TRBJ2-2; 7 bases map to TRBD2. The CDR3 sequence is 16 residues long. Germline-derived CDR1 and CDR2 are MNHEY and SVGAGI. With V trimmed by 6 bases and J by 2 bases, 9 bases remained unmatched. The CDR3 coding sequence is TGTGCCAGCAGCCTGCGGACTAGGAAAAACACCGGGGAGCTGTTTTTT. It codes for CASSLRTRKNTGELFF.

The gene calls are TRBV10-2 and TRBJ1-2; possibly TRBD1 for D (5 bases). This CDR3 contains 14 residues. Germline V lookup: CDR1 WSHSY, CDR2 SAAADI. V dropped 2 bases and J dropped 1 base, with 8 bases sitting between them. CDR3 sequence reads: CASSEDRVNYGYTF. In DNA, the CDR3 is TGCGCCAGCAGTGAGGACAGAGTTAACTATGGCTACACCTTC.

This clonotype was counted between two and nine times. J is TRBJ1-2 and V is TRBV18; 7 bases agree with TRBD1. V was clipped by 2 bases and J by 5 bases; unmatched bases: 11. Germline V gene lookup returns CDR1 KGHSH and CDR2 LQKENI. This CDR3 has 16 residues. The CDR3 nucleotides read TGTGCCAGCTCACCAACGGGGACAGACCTGATATATGGCTACACCTTC. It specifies CASSPTGTDLIYGYTF.

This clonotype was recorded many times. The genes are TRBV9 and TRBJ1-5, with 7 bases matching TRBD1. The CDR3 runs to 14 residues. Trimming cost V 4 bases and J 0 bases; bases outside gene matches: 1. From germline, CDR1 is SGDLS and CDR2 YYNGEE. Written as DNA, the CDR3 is TGTGCCAGCAGCCGGGACAGTAGCAATCAGCCCCAGCATTTT. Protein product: CASSRDSSNQPQHF.

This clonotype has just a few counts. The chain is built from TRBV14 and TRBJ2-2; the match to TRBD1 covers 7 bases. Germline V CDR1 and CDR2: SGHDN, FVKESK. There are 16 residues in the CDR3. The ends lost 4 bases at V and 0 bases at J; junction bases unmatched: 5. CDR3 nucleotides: TGTGCCAGCAGCCCCAGACAGGGCTCGAACACCGGGGAGCTGTTTTTT. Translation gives CASSPRQGSNTGELFF.

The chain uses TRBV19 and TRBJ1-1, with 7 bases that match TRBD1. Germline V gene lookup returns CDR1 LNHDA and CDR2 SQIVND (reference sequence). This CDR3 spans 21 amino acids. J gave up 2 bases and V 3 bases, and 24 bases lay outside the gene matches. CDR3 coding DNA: TGTGCCAGTAGTATGATTGCTTGGGGAGGACAGGCGGCACTTGAAAACACTGAAGCTTTCTTT. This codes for CASSMIAWGGQAALENTEAFF.

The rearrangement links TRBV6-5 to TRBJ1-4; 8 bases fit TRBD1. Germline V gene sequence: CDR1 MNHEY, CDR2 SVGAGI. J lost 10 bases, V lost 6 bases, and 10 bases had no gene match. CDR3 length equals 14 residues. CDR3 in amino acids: CASSRDGTGGKLFF. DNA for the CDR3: TGTGCCAGCAGCCGCGACGGAACAGGGGGAAAACTGTTTTTT.

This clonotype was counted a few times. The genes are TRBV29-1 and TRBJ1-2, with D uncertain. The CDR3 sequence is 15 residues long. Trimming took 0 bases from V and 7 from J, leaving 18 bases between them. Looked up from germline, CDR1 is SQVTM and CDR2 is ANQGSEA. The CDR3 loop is CSVEDPAASIGGYTF. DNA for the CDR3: TGCAGCGTTGAAGATCCGGCCGCCTCCATAGGTGGCTACACCTTC. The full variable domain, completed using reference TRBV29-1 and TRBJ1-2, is SAVISQKPSRDICQRGTSLTIQCQVDSQVTMMFWYRQQPGQSLTLIATANQGSEATYESGFVIDKFPISRPNLTFSTLTVSNMSPEDSSIYLCSVEDPAASIGGYTFGSGTRLTVV.

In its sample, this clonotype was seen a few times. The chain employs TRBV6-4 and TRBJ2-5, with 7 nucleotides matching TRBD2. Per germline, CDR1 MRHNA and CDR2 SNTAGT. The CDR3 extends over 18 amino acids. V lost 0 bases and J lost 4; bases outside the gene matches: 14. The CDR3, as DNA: TGTGCCAGCAGTGACTCGCTCTGGGGGGGTCCCCCGGGAGAGACCCAGTACTTC. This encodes CASSDSLWGGPPGETQYF.

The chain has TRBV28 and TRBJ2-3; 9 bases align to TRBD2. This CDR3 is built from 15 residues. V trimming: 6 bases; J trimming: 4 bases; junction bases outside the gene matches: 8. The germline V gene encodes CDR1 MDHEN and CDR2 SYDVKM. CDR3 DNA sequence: TGTGCCAGCAGCTTAGCGGGAGCGGGCCCAGATACGCAGTATTTT. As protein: CASSLAGAGPDTQYF.